The entry below describes one TCR beta chain. The data were obtained in a study of T cell clones after liver transplantation. The CDR3 is 13 residues long. Per the germline V gene, CDR1 is MNHEY and CDR2 is SVGAGI. Trimming removed 4 bases from V and 6 bases from J; junction bases left unmatched: 3. Clones were sequenced by immunoSEQ multiplex PCR, and TCRdb holds only the in-frame ones, with some missing. Among about 100,000 clones listed, around four fifths were seen once. The chain links TRBV6-5 to TRBJ2-5; 9 nucleotides match TRBD1. Specimen: CD4+ T cells from blood, collected before liver transplant. The clonotype originates from a human donor who received a liver transplant. DNA for the CDR3: TGTGCCAGCAGTTGGGACAGGGTACAGACCCAGTACTTC. Its translation: CASSWDRVQTQYF.